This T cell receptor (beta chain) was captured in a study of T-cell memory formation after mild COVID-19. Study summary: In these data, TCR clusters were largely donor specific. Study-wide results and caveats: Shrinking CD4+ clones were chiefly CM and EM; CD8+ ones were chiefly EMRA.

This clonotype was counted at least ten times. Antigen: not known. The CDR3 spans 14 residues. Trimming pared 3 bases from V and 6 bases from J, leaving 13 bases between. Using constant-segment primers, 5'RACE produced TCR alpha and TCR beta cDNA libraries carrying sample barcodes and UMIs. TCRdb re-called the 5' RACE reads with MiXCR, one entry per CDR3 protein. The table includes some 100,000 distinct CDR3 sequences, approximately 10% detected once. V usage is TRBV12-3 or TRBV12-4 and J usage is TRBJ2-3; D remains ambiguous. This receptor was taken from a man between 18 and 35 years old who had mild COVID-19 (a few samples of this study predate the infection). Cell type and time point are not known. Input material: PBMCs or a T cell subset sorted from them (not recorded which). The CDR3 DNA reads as TGTGCCAGCAGTTTCGGGCGCGAGGAGGATACGCAGTATTTT. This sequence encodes CASSFGREEDTQYF.